Sequencing of this TCR beta chain was carried out in a study of blood T cell repertoires in COVID-19 (dated by TCRdb to 2018 to 2020). About the full investigation: Collaborator samples came from the United States, Italy and Spain and covered acute and convalescent phases of COVID-19. The prospective study material was composed of cDNA or gDNA derived from T cells, B-cell-depleted T cells, or PBMCs. The dataset comprised deeply sampled blood TCRbeta repertoires from subjects exposed to, actively infected with, or recovered from COVID-19. The repertoires were made available in a free public database intended to serve as a resource for research on the immune response to SARS-CoV-2. Samples were obtained from the ongoing ImmuneRACE study (first 160 participants) and from 1,254 subjects provided by 6 global collaborators. A de-identified subject ID, COVID-19 status, age in years and sex were almost always included in the sample metadata. Where available, HLA class I and class II types were obtained from metadata supplied by the sample provider rather than from assay-based typing. Study-wide conclusions, independent of this receptor: Clinical and demographic metadata were provided uncurated, with the amount varying by source and participant.

Cut back by 1 base and 3 bases, the V and J ends lie 6 bases apart. CDR3 length: 13 amino acids, cysteine to phenylalanine. Only the CDR3 DNA stays, 39 bases, in frame from base 1. TCRbeta CDR3 regions were amplified from genomic DNA using the immunoSEQ Assay, a bias-controlled multiplex PCR. The published analysis was carried out like this. Within the assay, amplification of reference gene primers was used to estimate how many nucleated cells each sample contained. To quantify the absolute abundance of each unique TCRbeta CDR3 rearrangement, sequence reads were collapsed and filtered. For each sample, productive Simpson clonality was calculated by taking the square root of Simpson's diversity index across productive rearrangements. TCRdb provides this immuneACCESS table in a form limited to in-frame rearrangements. Some clones are lacking; in checked studies, under half of them reflect an unresolved V gene, and why the rest are absent is not known. That table is the source of V, J and clone size, and D and trimming were worked out from the DNA. The sample includes 120,000 or so clones, with roughly 84% observed a single time. The biggest ten clones account for roughly 3.9% of the sample.

Enrolling through a virtual design, the prospective study's participants ranged in age from roughly 18 to 90 years and lived across roughly 24 United States geographic areas. Cohort assignment in the prospective study relied on participant-reported clinical history from a screening survey and a study questionnaire. Recovered participants in ImmuneRACE Cohort 3 were defined as having two consecutive negative NP/OP PCR tests, clearance from a healthcare professional, or resolution of symptoms. Mobile phlebotomists in the prospective study collected whole blood, serum and a nasopharyngeal or oropharyngeal swab from every participant. Prospective study participants could optionally give additional blood draws and questionnaires over an approximately 2-month period. Before DNA extraction, blood samples from the prospective study were shipped at room temperature or frozen. This clone came up once. Its target antigen remains unknown. One base away there is no much larger clone; base qualities are not given.

The chain uses TRBV12-3 or TRBV12-4 and TRBJ1-1; TRBD1 is a possible D gene, resting on 5 matching bases. The specimen sequenced was PBMCs or T cells enriched from blood (not recorded which). The sequence came from a woman in her 30s who had recovered from COVID-19. The sequence in DNA is TGTGCCAGCAGTTTAGTAGGGGACACTGAAGCTTTCTTT. Its protein is CASSLVGDTEAFF.